Listed here is a single T cell receptor (beta chain). Which antigen it targets is not known. No much larger clone exists at a distance of one base, and base qualities are not known. The data belong to a study of cytomegalovirus exposure and HLA in healthy donors (TCRdb year 2017). Study-level background: In an earlier analysis of under 600 of the donors, 250 to 350 Gb of sequence data and some 120 million unique TCR beta sequences from 150 million to 200 million T cells were reported. Donor age, sex, ethnicity and CMV serostatus were compiled alongside the repertoire data. The study used immunosequencing to profile the T cell repertoires of some 600 subjects and linked those repertoires to cytomegalovirus serostatus. Because of strong linkage in the cohort, roughly five DR-DQ haplotypes were treated as single units for association and clustering. A later genetic analysis took genome-wide SNP genotypes for about 55% of the 666 donors and used that subset as a discovery cohort. Approximately 300 gigabases of sequencing data and around 85 million unique TCR sequences made up an early release that covered fewer than 650 HLA-typed donors. Among under 450 genotyped donors of the cohort, an average of approximately 240,000 unique TCR beta nucleotide sequences were sequenced per donor, roughly 20% of them non-productive. Class I and class II HLA loci were covered by the typing at four-digit resolution. The genetic ancestry cluster associated with self-reported Caucasian donors included about 84% of the approximately 410 genotyped donors. An earlier analysis of some 500 of the donors applied high-throughput TCR beta sequencing to assess whether each TCR beta V gene segment acted as functional or pseudogenic. To predict cytomegalovirus infection status, the study combined high-throughput TCR immunosequencing, statistical association of individual TCRs with disease status, and machine learning. A later analysis re-analyzed previously published TCR beta repertoires from 600 to 850 donors and added high-resolution HLA genotyping to study TCR occurrence patterns. Besides the first cohort of approximately 670 subjects, a separate validation cohort made up of 95 to 150 different subjects was used. All discovery cohort repertoires had been generated on a single sequencing platform. Typing coverage differed by locus: A, B, C, DRB1 and DQB1 were typed in roughly 629-630 donors, DQA1 in about 510, DPA1 in around 580, and DPB1 in approximately 450. Rather than using new phenotypic data, the later analysis identified candidate immune exposures from TCR beta sequences and from how often those sequences occurred across donors. The aim of the study was to test whether cataloging public T cell receptors could identify signatures of past pathogen exposure.

The library was prepared using the immunoSEQ multiplex PCR assay. The multiplex PCR relied on a mix of 60 forward primers for TCR Vbeta segments and 13 reverse primers for TCR Jbeta segments. A multiplex PCR assay on genomic DNA amplified the CDR3 region of rearranged TCR beta genes. On the Illumina HiSeq System, the amplified TCR beta libraries were sequenced as 87-base-pair reads. Per the source publication's procedure: In a later analysis, tens of millions of unique TCR beta chains were counted across the approximately 670 repertoires, and roughly 10 million of these chains were shared by at least two donors. Raw reads were error-corrected and collapsed into unique sequences with a nearest-neighbor algorithm that merged closely related sequences to remove PCR and sequencing errors. V, D and J gene segments were assigned by aligning CDR3 sequences to IMGT reference sequences. For a sequence to be retained, a match of at least six nucleotides to both a V gene segment and a J gene segment was required. A rearrangement was called productive if the CDR3 had no stop codons and remained in frame with V and J, and every other rearrangement was called non-productive. CDR3 was defined according to IMGT convention as the region running from the second conserved V-encoded cysteine to the conserved J-encoded phenylalanine. In an earlier analysis of around 640 of the donors, sequences lacking an unambiguous match to a single V gene segment were excluded. In an earlier analysis of a few hundred of the donors, a V segment was called functional when productive rearrangements were above 56.7%, and segregating when the standard deviation between donors exceeded 5%. A statistical classification framework was developed to diagnose cytomegalovirus status using the catalog of TCR beta chain sequences. In a later analysis, TCR nucleotide sequences were compared against IMGT/GENE-DB human TR gene sequences so that V and J genes could be assigned. In a later analysis, CDR3 sequences and most-parsimonious VDJ recombination scenarios were assigned using the TCRdist pipeline. In a later analysis, each TCR beta chain was defined by its CDR3 amino acid sequence together with its V-gene family, and reads lacking a unique V-gene family were excluded. As a way to deal with suspected cross-contamination and a sequencing artifact, a later analysis dropped nearly 600 nucleotide sequences that were highly shared and had low generation probability. For each public chain, a later analysis derived a clonal expansion index from normalized ranks of inferred template counts within each repertoire. A later analysis computed generation probabilities with a VDJ recombination model fitted to out-of-frame rearrangements, and checked the results against IGoR. In a later analysis, hypergeometric tests were used to score TCR-TCR, TCR-HLA and TCR-CMV co-occurrence, with a repertoire-size bias correction applied to TCR pairs. A later analysis estimated false discovery rates by permuting HLA or CMV assignments 20 times. In a later analysis, co-occurring TCRs were grouped using DBSCAN, and TCRdist sequence similarity was added for clustering within HLA-allele-positive subsets. Co-occurrence clustering excluded repertoires with fewer than 30,000 or more than 120,000 public chains, plus five with anomalous nucleotide sharing. TCRdb holds this immuneACCESS table with in-frame rearrangements only. Some clones are missing; in checked studies, unresolved V genes explain under half, and the rest has no known cause. That table supplies the V and J calls and clone size; D and trimming were determined from the DNA. In this sample the table shows more than 130,000 clones, 73% of which occur a single time. The leading ten clones occupy around 14% of the sample.

The germline ends are 13 bases apart after V is trimmed by 3 bases and J by 5 bases. Reading the germline V gene (reference sequence) gives CDR1 MNHEY and CDR2 SMNVEV. From cysteine to phenylalanine, the CDR3 is 14 amino acids long. Just the 42-base CDR3 DNA is kept, in frame starting at base 1. Summary of the overall study and its limitations: In a later analysis, HLA-associated TCR beta chains were found to be more clonally expanded and to have lower generation probabilities than equally common non-associated chains. A further reported finding was that TCR beta sequences accurately predicted the HLA-A and HLA-B alleles for most subjects in the first cohort. Most CMV-associated TCR beta chains appeared to be HLA-restricted in a later analysis, and the HLA associations seemed to be driven largely by CMV exposure. The study listed 164 TCR beta chains as associated with cytomegalovirus. Over 15 rarely observed V segments, including chromosome 9 orphons, were excluded from the earlier analysis of a few hundred of the donors because counts were too low. A later analysis reported that several top co-occurrence clusters appeared linked to parvovirus B19, influenza, CMV and Epstein-Barr virus. Strong co-occurrence of HLA alleles, especially DR and DQ, made assigning TCR associations to individual alleles difficult. An earlier analysis of approximately 570 of the donors showed that most TCR beta V segments appeared in productive rearrangements either about 87% or about 30% of the time, which broadly matched IMGT annotations. Because HLA typing was missing for some donors at each locus, association tests included only the typed subset. The cohort was sequenced for TCR beta chains only, and without alpha or paired-chain data the features that could be detected were limited. Sequencing depth was assumed to be roughly uniform across donors in the presence/absence analyses, though that assumption may not hold. In a later genetic analysis, fewer N-insertions in productive TCRs were reported among donors in an Asian-associated ancestry cluster than the roughly 710-donor mean. According to a later analysis, TCR association rates differed among HLA loci, with DRB1 alleles showing the most associated TCRs and HLA-C alleles showing the fewest. Across donors, most TCR sequences were observed very rarely, whereas some public TCRs were present in many individuals. A cluster of highly shared sequence variants was judged likely to represent a technical artifact of the sequencing pipeline. The 87-base-pair reads could not distinguish some IMGT-functional V segments, including TRBV6-2 and TRBV6-3, so those segments were excluded. The authors suggested that the approach could potentially be generalized to other disease states and immunological phenotypes. An association between a missense DCLRE1C variant and V-gene and J-gene trimming of TCR beta chains was found in a later genetic analysis and replicated in an independent cohort. Linkage disequilibrium might explain the correlated functional status among segregating V segments, but an unknown experimental factor could not be excluded. The classifier was reported to diagnose cytomegalovirus status with high specificity and sensitivity in both the original cohort and the validation cohort. At a false discovery rate of 0.05, a later analysis linked about 17,000 TCR beta sequences to specific HLA alleles. Three of the identified cytomegalovirus-associated TCR beta chains were confirmed in vitro to be specific for cytomegalovirus antigens. The only immune exposure information available for the cohort was CMV serostatus.

The cohort comprised 550 to 700 healthy bone marrow donors. All cohort members were sampled while nominally healthy, although unrecorded immune exposures were likely present. Of the approximately 700 cohort members, nearly 300 had a positive CMV serostatus and about 400 had a negative one, while no CMV serostatus was recorded for the donor. A peripheral blood sample was provided by each donor, and peripheral blood mononuclear cells were used for TCR beta sequencing. The Qiagen DNeasy Blood Extraction Kit was used to extract genomic DNA from the blood cell samples. Rearrangement joined TRBV27 to TRBJ1-1, with the D gene call left open. The sequencing sample was made of PBMCs. The TCR was taken from a human donor in good health. The sequenced DNA is TGTGCCAGCAGTTTCCGGGAAGTAGGAACTGAAGCTTTCTTT. Its amino acids are CASSFREVGTEAFF.